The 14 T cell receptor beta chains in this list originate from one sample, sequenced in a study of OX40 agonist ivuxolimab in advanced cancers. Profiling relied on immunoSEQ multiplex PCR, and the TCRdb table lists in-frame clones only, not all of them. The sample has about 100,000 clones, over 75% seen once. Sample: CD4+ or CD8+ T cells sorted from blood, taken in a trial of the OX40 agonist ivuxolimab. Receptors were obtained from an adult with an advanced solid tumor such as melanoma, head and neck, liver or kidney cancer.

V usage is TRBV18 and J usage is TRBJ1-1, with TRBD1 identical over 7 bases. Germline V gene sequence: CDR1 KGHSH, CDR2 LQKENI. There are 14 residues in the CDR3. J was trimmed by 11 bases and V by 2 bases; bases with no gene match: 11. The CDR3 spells CASSPSGQPGGAFF. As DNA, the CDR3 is TGTGCCAGCTCACCATCGGGACAGCCGGGTGGGGCTTTCTTT.

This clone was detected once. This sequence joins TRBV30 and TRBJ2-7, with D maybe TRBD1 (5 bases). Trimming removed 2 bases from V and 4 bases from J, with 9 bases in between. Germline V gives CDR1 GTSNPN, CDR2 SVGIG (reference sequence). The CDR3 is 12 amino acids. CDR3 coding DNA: TGTGCCTGGAGTAGGGGCTCGTACGAGCAGTACTTC. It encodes CAWSRGSYEQYF.

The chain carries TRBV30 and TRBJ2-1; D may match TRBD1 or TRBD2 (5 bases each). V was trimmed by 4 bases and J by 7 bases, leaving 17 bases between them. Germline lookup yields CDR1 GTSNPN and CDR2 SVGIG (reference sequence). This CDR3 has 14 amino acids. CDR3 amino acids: CAWTPGRAMNEQFF. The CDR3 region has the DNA TGTGCCTGGACCCCGGGGCGGGCGATGAATGAGCAGTTCTTC.

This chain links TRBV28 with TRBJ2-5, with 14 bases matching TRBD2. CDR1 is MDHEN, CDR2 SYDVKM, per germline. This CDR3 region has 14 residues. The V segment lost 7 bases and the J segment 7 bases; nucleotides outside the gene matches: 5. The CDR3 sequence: CASKGLAGVGTQYF. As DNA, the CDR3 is TGTGCCAGCAAGGGACTAGCGGGAGTCGGGACCCAGTACTTC.

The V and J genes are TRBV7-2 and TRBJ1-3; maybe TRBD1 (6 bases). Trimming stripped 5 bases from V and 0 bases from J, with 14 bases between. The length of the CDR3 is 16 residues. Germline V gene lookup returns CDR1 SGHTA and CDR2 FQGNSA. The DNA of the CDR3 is TGTGCCAGCAGCCGTTCCGGACAGAGCTCTGGAAACACCATATATTTT. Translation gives CASSRSGQSSGNTIYF.

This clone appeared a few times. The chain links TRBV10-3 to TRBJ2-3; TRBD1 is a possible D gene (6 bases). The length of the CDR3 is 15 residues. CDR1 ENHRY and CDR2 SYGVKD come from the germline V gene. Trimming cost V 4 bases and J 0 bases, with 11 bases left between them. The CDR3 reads CAISVSGTSTDTQYF. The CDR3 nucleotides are TGTGCCATCAGTGTTTCCGGGACAAGCACAGATACGCAGTATTTT.

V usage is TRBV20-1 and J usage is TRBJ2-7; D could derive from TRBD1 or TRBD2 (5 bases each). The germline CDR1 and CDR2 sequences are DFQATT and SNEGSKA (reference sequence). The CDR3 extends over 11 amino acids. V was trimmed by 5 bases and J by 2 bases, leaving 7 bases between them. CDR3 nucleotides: TGCAGTGCTCAGGGACCCTACGAGCAGTACTTC. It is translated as CSAQGPYEQYF.

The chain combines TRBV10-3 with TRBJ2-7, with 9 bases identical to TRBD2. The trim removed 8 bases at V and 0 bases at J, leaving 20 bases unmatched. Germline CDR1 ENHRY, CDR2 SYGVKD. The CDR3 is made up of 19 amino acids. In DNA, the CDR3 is TGTGCCATCGGGACAGCCCACGGACTAGCGCTTAGAAGCTCCTACGAGCAGTACTTC. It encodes CAIGTAHGLALRSSYEQYF.

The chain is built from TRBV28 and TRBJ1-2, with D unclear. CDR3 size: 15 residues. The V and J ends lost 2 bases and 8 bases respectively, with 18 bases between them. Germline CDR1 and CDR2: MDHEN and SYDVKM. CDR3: CASSLEAVPRTGYTF. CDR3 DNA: TGTGCCAGCAGTTTAGAGGCAGTCCCCCGAACAGGCTACACCTTC.

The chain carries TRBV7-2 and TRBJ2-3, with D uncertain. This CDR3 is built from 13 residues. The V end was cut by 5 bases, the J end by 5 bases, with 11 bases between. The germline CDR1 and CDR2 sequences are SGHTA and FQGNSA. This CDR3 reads CASSPYSVDTQYF. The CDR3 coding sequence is TGTGCCAGCAGCCCCTATTCGGTAGATACGCAGTATTTT.

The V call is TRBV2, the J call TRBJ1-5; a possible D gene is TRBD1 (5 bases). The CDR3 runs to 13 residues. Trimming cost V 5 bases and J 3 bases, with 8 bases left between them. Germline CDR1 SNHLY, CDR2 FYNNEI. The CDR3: CASSWDPNQPQHF. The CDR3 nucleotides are TGTGCCAGCAGTTGGGACCCCAATCAGCCCCAGCATTTT.

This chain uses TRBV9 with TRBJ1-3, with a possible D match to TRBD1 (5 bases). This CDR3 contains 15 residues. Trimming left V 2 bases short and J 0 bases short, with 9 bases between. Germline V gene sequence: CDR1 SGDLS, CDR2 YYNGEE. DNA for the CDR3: TGTGCCAGCAGCGTCGCAGGGCTCTCTGGAAACACCATATATTTT. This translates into CASSVAGLSGNTIYF.

The DNA of the CDR3 is TGTGCCAGCAGCTTCGGGGGAGCGAGCTCCTACAATGAGCAGTTCTTC. Its translation is CASSFGGASSYNEQFF. This chain links TRBV5-4 with TRBJ2-1, with D possibly matching TRBD2 (6 bases). This CDR3 has 16 amino acids. With 2 bases removed from V and 0 bases from J, the gap between germline ends came to 12 bases. Germline loops: CDR1 SGHNT, CDR2 YYREEE (reference sequence).

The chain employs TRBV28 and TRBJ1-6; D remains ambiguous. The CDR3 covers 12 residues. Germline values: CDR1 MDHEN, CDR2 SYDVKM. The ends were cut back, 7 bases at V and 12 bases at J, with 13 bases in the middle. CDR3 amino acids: CASTRPPRPLHF. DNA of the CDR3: TGTGCCAGCACTAGACCGCCCCGACCCCTCCACTTT.